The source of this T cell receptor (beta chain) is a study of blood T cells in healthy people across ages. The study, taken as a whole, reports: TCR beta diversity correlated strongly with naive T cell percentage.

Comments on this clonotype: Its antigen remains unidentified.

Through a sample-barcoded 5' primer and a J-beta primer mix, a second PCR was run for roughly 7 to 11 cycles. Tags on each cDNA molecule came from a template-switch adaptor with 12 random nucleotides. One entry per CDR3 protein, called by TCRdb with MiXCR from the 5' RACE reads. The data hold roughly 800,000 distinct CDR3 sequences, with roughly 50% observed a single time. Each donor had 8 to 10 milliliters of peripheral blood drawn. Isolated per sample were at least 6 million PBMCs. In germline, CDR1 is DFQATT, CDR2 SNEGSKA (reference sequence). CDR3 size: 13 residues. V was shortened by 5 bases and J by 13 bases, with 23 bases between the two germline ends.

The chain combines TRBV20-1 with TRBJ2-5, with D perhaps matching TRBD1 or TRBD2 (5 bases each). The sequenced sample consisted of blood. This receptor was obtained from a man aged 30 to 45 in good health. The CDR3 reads CSAFSWDVSERYF. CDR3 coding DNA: TGCAGTGCTTTCTCTTGGGACGTCTCCGAGCGGTACTTC.